This T cell receptor (beta chain) stems from a study of cytomegalovirus exposure and HLA in healthy donors (dated by TCRdb to 2016 to 2017). Regarding the complete study: An earlier analysis of several hundred of the donors reported under 300 Gb of sequence data and approximately 120 million unique TCR beta sequences obtained from about 180 million T cells. A later genetic analysis took genome-wide SNP genotypes for about three fifths of the roughly 700 donors and used that subset as a discovery cohort. In the later analysis, no new phenotypic data were used to find candidate immune exposures; instead, reliance was placed on TCR beta sequences and their occurrence across donors. Alongside the repertoire data, information on donor age, sex, ethnicity and CMV serostatus was compiled. Because of strong linkage in the cohort, roughly five DR-DQ haplotypes were treated as single units for association and clustering. On average, roughly 250,000 unique TCR beta nucleotide sequences were sequenced per donor among a few hundred genotyped donors of the cohort, with approximately 18% of those sequences being non-productive. In an earlier analysis of 587 of the donors, high-throughput TCR beta sequencing was used to judge whether each TCR beta V gene segment behaved as functional or pseudogenic. To predict cytomegalovirus infection status, the study combined high-throughput TCR immunosequencing, statistical association of individual TCRs with disease status, and machine learning. In addition to the first cohort of approximately 670 subjects, a separate validation cohort of under 150 different subjects was used. All discovery cohort repertoires had been generated on a single sequencing platform. The study profiled the T cell repertoires of about 640 subjects by immunosequencing and related them to cytomegalovirus serostatus. The number of donors typed differed by locus, with about 629-640 for A, B, C, DRB1 and DQB1, over 500 for DQA1, some 570 for DPA1, and over 400 for DPB1. Of the 300 to 500 genotyped donors, 75% to 85% were placed in the genetic ancestry cluster associated with self-reported Caucasian donors. The aim of the study was to test whether cataloging public T cell receptors could identify signatures of past pathogen exposure. An early release that covered fewer than 750 HLA-typed donors contained about 300 gigabases of sequencing data and about 84 million unique TCR sequences. A later analysis re-examined previously published TCR beta repertoires from roughly 720 donors and added high-resolution HLA genotyping to investigate patterns of TCR occurrence. Class I and class II HLA loci were covered by the typing at four-digit resolution. Overall study outcomes, separate from this receptor: An association between a missense DCLRE1C variant and V-gene and J-gene trimming of TCR beta chains was found in a later genetic analysis and replicated in an independent cohort. Because HLA typing was unavailable for some donors at each locus, only the typed subset was used in association tests. Most TCR sequences were seen in very few donors, while some public TCRs were found in many individuals. The 87-base-pair reads could not distinguish some IMGT-functional V segments, including TRBV6-2 and TRBV6-3, so those segments were excluded. Broadly in line with IMGT annotations, most TCR beta V segments showed up in productive rearrangements about 87% or about 30% of the time in an earlier analysis of around 600 of the donors. When HLA alleles, especially DR and DQ, strongly co-occurred, TCR associations were difficult to assign to individual alleles. The authors suggested that the approach could potentially be extended to other disease states and immunological phenotypes. Sequencing depth was assumed to be roughly uniform across donors in the presence/absence analyses, though that assumption may not hold. Because counts were too low, about 17 rarely observed V segments, including chromosome 9 orphons, were excluded from the earlier analysis of about 500 of the donors. A further reported finding was that TCR beta sequences accurately predicted the HLA-A and HLA-B alleles for most subjects in the first cohort. In a later genetic analysis, fewer N-insertions in productive TCRs were reported among donors in an Asian-associated ancestry cluster than the roughly 700-donor mean. A later analysis reported that several top co-occurrence clusters appeared linked to parvovirus B19, influenza, CMV and Epstein-Barr virus. A few of the identified cytomegalovirus-associated TCR beta chains were confirmed in vitro to be specific for cytomegalovirus antigens. The study listed approximately 150 TCR beta chains as associated with cytomegalovirus. Linkage disequilibrium might explain the correlated functional status among segregating V segments, but an unknown experimental factor could not be excluded. Compared with equally common non-associated chains, HLA-associated TCR beta chains in a later analysis were more clonally expanded and had lower generation probabilities. In both the original and validation cohorts, the classifier was reported to diagnose cytomegalovirus status with high specificity and sensitivity. In a later analysis, some 18,000 TCR beta sequences were associated with specific HLA alleles at a false discovery rate of 0.05. In this cohort, only TCR beta chains were sequenced, and detectable features were limited by the absence of alpha or paired-chain data. According to a later analysis, TCR association rates differed among HLA loci, with DRB1 alleles showing the most associated TCRs and HLA-C alleles showing the fewest. The only immune exposure information available for the cohort was CMV serostatus. In a later analysis, most CMV-associated TCR beta chains were found to appear HLA-restricted, with HLA associations seemingly driven largely by CMV exposure. A cluster of highly shared sequence variants was judged likely to represent a technical artifact of the sequencing pipeline.

The cohort comprised 666 healthy bone marrow donors. At the time of sampling, every cohort member was nominally healthy, though immune exposures that went unrecorded were likely present. The donor tested CMV seronegative and was one of the 352 seronegative cohort members. Each donor provided a peripheral blood sample, and peripheral blood mononuclear cells were used for TCR beta sequencing. The Qiagen DNeasy Blood Extraction Kit was used to extract genomic DNA from the blood cell samples. The table lists this clone with a few counts. The antigen this receptor binds is unknown. No base qualities exist here, and no much larger clone lies one base off it. The library was obtained by the immunoSEQ multiplex PCR assay. The multiplex PCR relied on a mix of 60 forward primers for TCR Vbeta segments and 13 reverse primers for TCR Jbeta segments. The CDR3 region of rearranged TCR beta genes was amplified from genomic DNA by a multiplex PCR assay. The Illumina HiSeq System was used to sequence the amplified TCR beta libraries as 87-base-pair reads. The study's processing was this. In a later analysis, some 80 million unique TCR beta chains were counted across the 500 to 850 repertoires, and about 10 million of these chains were shared by at least two donors. To remove PCR and sequencing errors, raw reads were error-corrected and collapsed into unique sequences using a nearest-neighbor algorithm that merged closely related sequences. CDR3 sequences were aligned to IMGT reference sequences to assign V, D and J gene segments. For a sequence to be retained, at least a six-nucleotide match to both a V gene segment and a J gene segment was required. A rearrangement counted as productive if the CDR3 had no stop codons and remained in frame with V and J, and every other rearrangement counted as non-productive. CDR3 was defined by IMGT convention, running from the second conserved V-encoded cysteine to the conserved J-encoded phenylalanine. The earlier analysis of 587 of the donors excluded any sequence lacking an unambiguous match to a single V gene segment. An earlier analysis of some 500 of the donors classified V segments as functional when productive rearrangements were above 56.7% and as segregating when the standard deviation between donors was above 5%. To diagnose cytomegalovirus status from the catalog of TCR beta chain sequences, a statistical classification framework was built. In a later analysis, V and J genes were assigned by comparing TCR nucleotide sequences against IMGT/GENE-DB human TR gene sequences. Using the TCRdist pipeline, a later analysis assigned CDR3 sequences along with most-parsimonious VDJ recombination scenarios. In a later analysis, every TCR beta chain was defined by the combination of its CDR3 amino acid sequence and its V-gene family, and reads without a unique V-gene family were dropped. In a later analysis, nearly 600 highly shared, low-generation-probability nucleotide sequences were removed to address suspected cross-contamination and a sequencing artifact. For each public chain, a later analysis derived a clonal expansion index from normalized ranks of inferred template counts within each repertoire. A later analysis computed generation probabilities with a VDJ recombination model fitted to out-of-frame rearrangements, and checked the results against IGoR. In a later analysis, TCR-TCR, TCR-HLA and TCR-CMV co-occurrence was scored with hypergeometric tests, and a repertoire-size bias correction was applied to TCR pairs. A later analysis estimated false discovery rates by permuting HLA or CMV assignments 20 times. In a later analysis, co-occurring TCRs were grouped with DBSCAN, and TCRdist sequence similarity was added when clustering was performed within HLA-allele-positive subsets. Repertoires with fewer than 30,000 or more than 120,000 public chains were left out of co-occurrence clustering, as were five repertoires with anomalous nucleotide sharing. Not all clones reach the TCRdb copy of this immuneACCESS table, which keeps in-frame sequences only. Checked studies attribute under half of the gap to unresolved V genes and leave the rest unexplained. Clonal size and the V and J genes are those of that table, whereas D and trimming came from the DNA. Here the sample has over 150,000 clones; around 80% occur a single time. The top ten constitute around 4.3% of the sample.

From the cysteine through the phenylalanine, the CDR3 covers 14 amino acids. The retained sequence is limited to the CDR3, 42 bases, with the frame set at the first base. V lost 3 bases and J lost 4 bases, and the count of bases not matched to a germline gene is 3. CDR1 and CDR2 (MNHNS, SASEGT) derive from the germline V gene. The chain is encoded by TRBV6-1 joined to TRBJ1-2; TRBD1 matches 9 bases in the middle. The sequenced sample was PBMCs. The receptor was isolated from a man aged 25 to 40 in good health and CMV-seronegative. The CDR3 in this case is CASSEDRGGYGYTF. The DNA is as follows: TGTGCCAGCAGTGAGGACAGGGGAGGCTATGGCTACACCTTC.